This entry describes one TCR beta chain. Antigen specificity is unknown. The data were obtained in a study of cytomegalovirus exposure and HLA in healthy donors. At the level of the study: Per a later analysis, the roughly 670 first-cohort and 120 or so validation repertoires shared one platform.

Points from the study as a whole: CMV antigen specificity was confirmed in vitro for a few CMV-associated chains. According to a subsequent analysis, TCR clusters identified in the first cohort showed a tendency to co-occur across the 100 to 150 validation repertoires. Cytomegalovirus association was listed for 164 TCR beta chains.

Using immunoSEQ multiplex PCR, the repertoire was profiled, and TCRdb retains in-frame clones only, with some absent. The table lists under 200,000 clones, roughly 90% of them singletons, with approximately 2.1% in the top ten. Germline V gene sequence: CDR1 SGHDT, CDR2 YYEEEE. This CDR3 has 14 residues. V gave up 2 bases and J gave up 5 bases; unmatched junction bases: 2. V is TRBV5-6 and J is TRBJ2-3; the match to TRBD2 covers 10 bases. The sequenced sample consisted of PBMCs. The sequence was obtained from a woman under 30 in good health and CMV-seronegative. The CDR3 region is CASSFRTSGDTQYF. The CDR3 nucleotides are TGTGCCAGCAGCTTCCGGACTAGCGGAGATACGCAGTATTTT.